This T cell receptor (beta chain) was documented in a study of cytomegalovirus exposure and HLA in healthy donors. About this clone: Its antigen is currently unknown.

General observations from the study: It was likely that a cluster of highly shared sequence variants was a sequencing artifact. Some TCR beta chains (more than 150 of them) were listed as cytomegalovirus-associated.

This CDR3 is 14 amino acids long. Per germline, CDR1 SGHTA and CDR2 FQGNSA. J gave up 11 bases and V 5 bases, and 14 bases lay outside the gene matches. Vbeta (60) and Jbeta (13) primers were used in the PCR. The repertoire was sequenced with immunoSEQ multiplex PCR; TCRdb's copy has only in-frame clones and lacks some. The data contain more than 150,000 clones, approximately 73% of them singletons. The clonotype was recovered from a woman between 25 and 40 years old in good health and CMV-seropositive. The J gene is TRBJ2-5, the V gene TRBV7-2; 7 bases fit TRBD1. Sequenced material: PBMCs. CDR3 in DNA: TGTGCCAGCAGCCTAGGGGGCGAAGGATTCAGTCAGTACTTC. It codes for CASSLGGEGFSQYF.